The 2 T cell receptor beta chains below were found in one sample sequenced in a study of blood T cell repertoires in COVID-19. Data came from immunoSEQ multiplex PCR; TCRdb stores just in-frame clones and leaves some out. The repertoire has approximately 130,000 clones, approximately 88% of them found once; the top ten carry 7.6%. Sequencing input: peripheral blood. The source is a man aged 45-65 years with acute or convalescent COVID-19.

The V and J genes are TRBV7-2 and TRBJ2-1, with 9 bases lining up with TRBD2. The length of the CDR3 is 16 residues. J gave up 7 bases and V 4 bases, and 11 bases lay outside the gene matches. Looked up from germline, CDR1 is SGHTA and CDR2 is FQGNSA. CDR3 in DNA: TGTGCCAGCAGCTCAAGGGCGCGGCTAGCGGGAAATGAGCAGTTCTTC. Encoded protein: CASSSRARLAGNEQFF. Looking up the rest from reference TRBV7-2 and TRBJ2-1 gives the full variable domain: GAGVSQSPSNKVTEKGKDVELRCDPISGHTALYWYRQSLGQGLEFLIYFQGNSAPDKSGLPSDRFSAERTGGSVSTLTIQRTQQEDSAVYLCASSSRARLAGNEQFFGPGTRLTVL.

The chain has TRBV4-1 and TRBJ2-3; 15 nucleotides align to TRBD2. This CDR3 has 18 amino acids. Trimming removed 3 bases from V and 1 base from J; junction bases left unmatched: 5. Germline values: CDR1 MGHRA, CDR2 YSYEKL. The CDR3 sequence: CASSHRTSGRAGTDTQYF. The CDR3 region has the DNA TGCGCCAGCAGCCACAGGACTAGCGGGAGGGCAGGCACAGATACGCAGTATTTT.